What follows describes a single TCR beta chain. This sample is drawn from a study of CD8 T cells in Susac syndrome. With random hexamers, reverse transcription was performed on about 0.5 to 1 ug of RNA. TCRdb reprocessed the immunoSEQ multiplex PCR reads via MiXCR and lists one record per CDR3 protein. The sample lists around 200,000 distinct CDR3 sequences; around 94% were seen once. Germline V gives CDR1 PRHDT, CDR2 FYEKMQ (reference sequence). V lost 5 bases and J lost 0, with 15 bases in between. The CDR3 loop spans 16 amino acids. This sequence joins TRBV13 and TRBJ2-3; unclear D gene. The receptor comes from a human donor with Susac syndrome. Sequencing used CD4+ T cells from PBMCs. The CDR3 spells CASSLLARVSTDTQYF. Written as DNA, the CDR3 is TGTGCCAGCAGCCTATTGGCGCGCGTCAGCACAGATACGCAGTATTTT.